The 23 T cell receptor beta chains in this list originate from one sample, sequenced in a study of shared clonotypes between healthy human individuals. Profiling relied on immunoSEQ multiplex PCR, and the TCRdb table lists in-frame clones only, not all of them. The sample yields about 1.5 million clones, 98% seen once. Sequenced input: naive CD4+ T cells sorted from blood. Noted subset: CD45RA+ positively selected. The receptors were gathered from a man aged 25 to 40 in good health.

The CDR3: CASSSSTGVYGYTF. CDR3 nucleotides: TGTGCCAGCAGTTCGTCGACAGGGGTCTATGGCTACACCTTC. This chain links TRBV28 with TRBJ1-2, with 8 nucleotides matching TRBD1. The V and J ends lost 4 bases and 4 bases, in that order; junction bases with no gene match: 5. Per germline, CDR1 MDHEN and CDR2 SYDVKM. This CDR3 has 14 amino acids.

The genes are TRBV9 and TRBJ2-1; 9 bases are shared with TRBD1. With 0 bases clipped from V and 8 bases from J, the junction kept 6 bases outside the gene matches. CDR3 length: 15 residues. Germline CDR1 is SGDLS and CDR2 is YYNGEE. This chain's CDR3 is CASSVVGTGSHEQFF. The DNA for the CDR3 is TGTGCCAGCAGCGTAGTAGGGACAGGGTCCCATGAGCAGTTCTTC.

The chain links TRBV7-2 to TRBJ2-7; 9 nucleotides align to TRBD2. The germline V gene encodes CDR1 SGHTA and CDR2 FQGNSA. CDR3 size: 15 residues. After removal of 3 bases from V and 3 bases from J, the junction contained 6 bases not matched to a gene. For the CDR3, the DNA is TGTGCCAGCAGCTTTAATCCTAGCGGGAACTACGAGCAGTACTTC. Its translation: CASSFNPSGNYEQYF.

V and J are TRBV5-8 and TRBJ1-2; D remains ambiguous. V was pared by 0 bases and J by 2 bases, with 5 bases between. This CDR3 spans 13 amino acids. Germline CDR1 reads SGHTS; CDR2 reads YDEGEE. The CDR3 region has the DNA TGTGCCAGCAGCTTGGACAGAAACTATGGCTACACCTTC. Protein sequence: CASSLDRNYGYTF. Drawing the rest from reference TRBV5-8 and TRBJ1-2, the complete variable domain is EAGVTQSPTHLIKTRGQQATLRCSPISGHTSVYWYQQALGLGLQFLLWYDEGEERNRGNFPPRFSGRQFPNYSSELNVNALELEDSALYLCASSLDRNYGYTFGSGTRLTVV.

The chain links TRBV10-3 to TRBJ2-2; D may match TRBD1 or TRBD2 (6 bases each). Germline loops: CDR1 ENHRY, CDR2 SYGVKD. There are 13 residues in the CDR3. Trimming removed 3 bases at V and 7 bases at J, with 9 bases between. The CDR3 protein is CAISDRGHGELFF. The DNA of the CDR3 is TGTGCCATCAGTGACCGGGGGCACGGGGAGCTGTTTTTT.

The chain carries TRBV11-3 and TRBJ2-7, with 9 bases aligning to TRBD2. CDR3 length equals 15 residues. Per the germline V gene, CDR1 is SGHNT and CDR2 is YENEEA. Trimming cost V 0 bases and J 4 bases; bases outside gene matches: 4. In DNA form, the CDR3 reads TGTGCCAGCAGCTTAGAGGGACTAGCATTGTACGAGCAGTACTTC. It encodes CASSLEGLALYEQYF.

The J gene is TRBJ1-5, the V gene TRBV28; 10 bases line up with TRBD1. CDR1 and CDR2 from the germline V gene are MDHEN and SYDVKM. J lost 4 bases, V lost 5 bases, and 8 bases had no gene match. The CDR3 runs 16 residues. For the CDR3, the DNA is TGTGCCAGCAGTACCGGGACAGGGGTTGGAAATCAGCCCCAGCATTTT. Protein sequence: CASSTGTGVGNQPQHF.

This sequence joins TRBV19 and TRBJ2-3; D perhaps matches TRBD2 (5 bases). The CDR3 has 16 residues. Germline CDR1 LNHDA, CDR2 SQIVND (reference sequence). V was clipped by 6 bases and J by 0 bases, with 16 bases between them. CDR3 amino acids: CASRRRADESTDTQYF. CDR3 bases: TGTGCCAGTAGGAGGCGGGCGGACGAAAGCACAGATACGCAGTATTTT.

The chain links TRBV28 to TRBJ2-7; TRBD1 agrees at 10 bases. Germline CDR1 and CDR2: MDHEN and SYDVKM. The length of the CDR3 is 14 residues. V lost 3 bases and J lost 3; bases outside the gene matches: 2. In DNA form, the CDR3 reads TGTGCCAGCAGTTTCGGGGACAGGGGCTACGAGCAGTACTTC. Translated: CASSFGDRGYEQYF.

V is TRBV6-4 and J is TRBJ2-1; 9 bases map to TRBD2. J was trimmed by 3 bases and V by 4 bases; bases with no gene match: 7. This CDR3 contains 16 residues. The germline V gene encodes CDR1 MRHNA and CDR2 SNTAGT. DNA for the CDR3: TGTGCCAGCAGTGGAGTTGCTAGCGGGGACTACAATGAGCAGTTCTTC. Residues: CASSGVASGDYNEQFF.

The chain combines TRBV5-8 with TRBJ2-6, with no clear D. V lost 2 bases to trimming and J lost 0 bases, with 6 bases between them. This CDR3 contains 15 residues. Germline CDR1 is SGHTS and CDR2 is YDEGEE. The DNA of the CDR3 is TGTGCCAGCAGCTTCCTGTCCTCTGGGGCCAACGTCCTGACTTTC. It yields the protein CASSFLSSGANVLTF. The full variable domain, with the rest looked up from reference TRBV5-8 and TRBJ2-6, is EAGVTQSPTHLIKTRGQQATLRCSPISGHTSVYWYQQALGLGLQFLLWYDEGEERNRGNFPPRFSGRQFPNYSSELNVNALELEDSALYLCASSFLSSGANVLTFGAGSRLTVL.

This clone was seen once. V usage is TRBV11-3 and J usage is TRBJ2-7; D gene ambiguous. The ends were cut back, 0 bases at V and 5 bases at J, with 8 bases in the middle. The CDR3 covers 13 residues. From germline, CDR1 is SGHNT and CDR2 YENEEA. In DNA form, the CDR3 reads TGTGCCAGCAGCTTAGATGTATTAAACGAGCAGTACTTC. Amino acids: CASSLDVLNEQYF.

This rearrangement joins TRBV7-9 to TRBJ2-2; D unclear. The CDR3 length is 13 residues. The germline V gene has CDR1 SEHNR and CDR2 FQNEAQ (reference sequence). Trimming pared 8 bases from V and 0 bases from J, leaving 7 bases between. This CDR3 reads CASGDSNTGELFF. The DNA for the CDR3 is TGTGCCAGCGGGGATTCGAACACCGGGGAGCTGTTTTTT.

The chain uses TRBV5-5 and TRBJ1-2; D is undetermined. V lost 0 bases and J 4 bases, leaving 7 bases between the germline ends. Germline lookup yields CDR1 SGHKS and CDR2 YYEKEE (reference sequence). The CDR3 sequence is 13 residues long. The CDR3 DNA reads as TGTGCCAGCAGCTTGGTGGACTCCTATGGCTACACCTTC. This gives the protein CASSLVDSYGYTF. Variable domain in full (rest from reference TRBV5-5 and TRBJ1-2): DAGVTQSPTHLIKTRGQQVTLRCSPISGHKSVSWYQQVLGQGPQFIFQYYEKEERGRGNFPDRFSARQFPNYSSELNVNALLLGDSALYLCASSLVDSYGYTFGSGTRLTVV.

This sequence joins TRBV2 and TRBJ2-1; D is possibly TRBD1 or TRBD2 (6 bases each). Germline CDR1 reads SNHLY; CDR2 reads FYNNEI. The CDR3 contains 17 residues. V was trimmed by 10 bases and J by 5 bases, leaving 27 bases between them. The CDR3 bases are TGTGCCACCAGCCGCAGGTGGGGGGCCGCAATTAACAATGAGCAGTTCTTC. Translating gives CATSRRWGAAINNEQFF.

This clone appeared a single time. CDR3: CASSLRTGVSYEQYF. The CDR3, as DNA: TGTGCCAGCAGCTTAAGGACAGGGGTTAGCTACGAGCAGTACTTC. V and J are TRBV7-8 and TRBJ2-7, with TRBD1 identical over 9 bases. CDR3 length equals 15 residues. V gave up 2 bases and J gave up 3 bases; unmatched junction bases: 5. Germline CDR1 reads SGHVS; CDR2 reads FQNEAQ.

A single count supports this clone. The V and J genes are TRBV28 and TRBJ1-2; possible D gene TRBD1, 5 bases. Trimming stripped 4 bases from V and 4 bases from J, with 16 bases between. CDR1 is MDHEN, CDR2 SYDVKM, per germline. This CDR3 is built from 15 residues. DNA of the CDR3: TGTGCCAGCAGTTCGTCAAGCGGACAACCCTATGGCTACACCTTC. This codes for CASSSSSGQPYGYTF.

V usage is TRBV7-8 and J usage is TRBJ2-4; TRBD1 agrees at 8 bases. This CDR3 spans 14 amino acids. J was trimmed by 7 bases and V by 5 bases; bases with no gene match: 7. Germline V lookup: CDR1 SGHVS, CDR2 FQNEAQ. CDR3 coding DNA: TGTGCCAGCAGCCCGACGGACAGGGTGAACATTCAGTACTTC. Encoded protein: CASSPTDRVNIQYF.

The chain uses TRBV11-2 and TRBJ2-7, with 7 bases lining up with TRBD1. The length of the CDR3 is 15 residues. V was clipped by 3 bases and J by 4 bases; unmatched bases: 9. In germline, CDR1 is SGHAT, CDR2 FQNNGV. The CDR3 reads CASSFRGRGIYEQYF. The CDR3 nucleotides are TGTGCCAGCAGCTTTCGTGGCAGGGGGATATACGAGCAGTACTTC.

This sequence joins TRBV5-5 and TRBJ2-1; 11 positions match TRBD2. Trimming removed 9 bases from V and 5 bases from J; junction bases left unmatched: 7. Germline V CDR1 and CDR2: SGHKS, YYEKEE (reference sequence). The CDR3 consists of 14 residues. CDR3 DNA sequence: TGTGCCACAATGACTAGCGGGGCTGACAATGAGCAGTTCTTC. Amino acid sequence: CATMTSGADNEQFF.

The chain combines TRBV2 with TRBJ2-2, with D unresolved. Germline V gives CDR1 SNHLY, CDR2 FYNNEI. V was trimmed by 5 bases and J by 3 bases, leaving 10 bases between them. The CDR3 has 14 amino acids. This CDR3 is CASSTPGYTGELFF. CDR3 DNA sequence: TGTGCCAGCAGTACTCCAGGTTACACCGGGGAGCTGTTTTTT.

The chain carries TRBV18 and TRBJ2-7, with a weak D call TRBD1 (5 bases). The length of the CDR3 is 14 residues. Germline-derived CDR1 and CDR2 are KGHSH and LQKENI. Trimming cost V 4 bases and J 0 bases, with 10 bases left between them. The CDR3 loop is CASSLSQASYEQYF. As DNA, the CDR3 is TGTGCCAGCTCACTCTCACAGGCCTCCTACGAGCAGTACTTC.

The chain employs TRBV10-3 and TRBJ2-5; 14 nucleotides line up with TRBD2. The V gene's germline CDR1 is ENHRY and CDR2 SYGVKD. The CDR3 totals 17 residues. Trimming cost V 6 bases and J 5 bases; bases outside gene matches: 11. CDR3 bases: TGTGCCATCAGCTACAGCGTCGGACTAGCGGGAGGCGAGACCCAGTACTTC. Its translation is CAISYSVGLAGGETQYF.